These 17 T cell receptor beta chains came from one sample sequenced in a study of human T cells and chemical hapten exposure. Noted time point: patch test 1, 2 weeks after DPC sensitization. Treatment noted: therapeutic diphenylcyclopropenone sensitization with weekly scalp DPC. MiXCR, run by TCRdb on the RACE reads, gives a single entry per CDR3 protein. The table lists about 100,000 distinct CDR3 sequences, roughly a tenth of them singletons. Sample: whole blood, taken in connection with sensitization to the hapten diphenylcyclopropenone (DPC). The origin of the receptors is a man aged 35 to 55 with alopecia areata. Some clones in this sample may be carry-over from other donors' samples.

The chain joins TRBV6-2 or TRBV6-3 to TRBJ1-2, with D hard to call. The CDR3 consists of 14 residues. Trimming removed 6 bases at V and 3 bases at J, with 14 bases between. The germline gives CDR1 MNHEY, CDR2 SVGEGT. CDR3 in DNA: TGTGCCAGCAGGTCGGAGGGCGCAGACTATGGCTACACCTTC. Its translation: CASRSEGADYGYTF.

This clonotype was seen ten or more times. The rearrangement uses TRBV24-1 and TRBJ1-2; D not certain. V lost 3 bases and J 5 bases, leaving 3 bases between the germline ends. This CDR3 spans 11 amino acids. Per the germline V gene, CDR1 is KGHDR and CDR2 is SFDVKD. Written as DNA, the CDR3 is TGTGCCACCAGTGATGTGTATGGCTACACCTTC. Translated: CATSDVYGYTF.

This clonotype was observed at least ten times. The CDR3 DNA follows: TGCAGTGCTAGAGGATTGGGGGACAGGTGGGGTGAAAAACTGTTTTTT. Translating it yields CSARGLGDRWGEKLFF. V is TRBV20-1 and J is TRBJ1-4; 8 nucleotides match TRBD1. The CDR3 is 16 amino acids. In germline, CDR1 is DFQATT, CDR2 SNEGSKA (reference sequence). The junction had 11 bases not matched to a gene; V was cut back by 1 base and J by 7 bases.

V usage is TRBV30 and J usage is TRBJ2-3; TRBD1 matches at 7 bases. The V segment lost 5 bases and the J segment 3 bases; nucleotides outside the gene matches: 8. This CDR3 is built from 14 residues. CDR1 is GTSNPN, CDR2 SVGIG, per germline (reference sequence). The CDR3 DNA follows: TGTGCCTGGGAACGGACAGGCAGTACAGATACGCAGTATTTT. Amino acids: CAWERTGSTDTQYF.

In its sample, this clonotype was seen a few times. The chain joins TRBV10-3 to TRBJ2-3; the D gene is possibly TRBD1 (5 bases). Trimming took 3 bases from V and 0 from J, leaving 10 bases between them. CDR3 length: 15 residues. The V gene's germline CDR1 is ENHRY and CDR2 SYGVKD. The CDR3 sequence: CAISDGQGSTDTQYF. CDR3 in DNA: TGTGCCATCAGTGACGGGCAGGGAAGCACAGATACGCAGTATTTT.

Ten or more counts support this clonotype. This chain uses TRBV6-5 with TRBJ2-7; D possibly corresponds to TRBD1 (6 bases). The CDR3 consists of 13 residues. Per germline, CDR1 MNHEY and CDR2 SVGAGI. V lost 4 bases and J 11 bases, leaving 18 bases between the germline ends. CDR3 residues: CASSSKTGIKEYV. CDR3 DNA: TGTGCCAGCAGTTCCAAAACAGGGATTAAGGAGTACGTC.

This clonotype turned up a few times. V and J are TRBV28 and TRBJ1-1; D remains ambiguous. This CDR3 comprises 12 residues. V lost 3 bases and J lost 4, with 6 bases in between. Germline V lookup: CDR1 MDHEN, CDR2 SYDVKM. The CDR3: CASSLKSTEAFF. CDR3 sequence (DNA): TGTGCCAGCAGTTTGAAATCCACTGAAGCTTTCTTT. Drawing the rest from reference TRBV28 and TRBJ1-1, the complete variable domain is DVKVTQSSRYLVKRTGEKVFLECVQDMDHENMFWYRQDPGLGLRLIYFSYDVKMKEKGDIPEGYSVSREKKERFSLILESASTNQTSMYLCASSLKSTEAFFGQGTRLTVV.

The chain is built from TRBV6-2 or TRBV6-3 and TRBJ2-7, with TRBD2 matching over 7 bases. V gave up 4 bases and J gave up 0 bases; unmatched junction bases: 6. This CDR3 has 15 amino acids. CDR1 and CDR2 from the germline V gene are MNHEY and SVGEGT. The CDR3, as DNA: TGTGCCAGCAGTTCGCTAGCGGAAAGCTCCTACGAGCAGTACGTC. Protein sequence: CASSSLAESSYEQYV.

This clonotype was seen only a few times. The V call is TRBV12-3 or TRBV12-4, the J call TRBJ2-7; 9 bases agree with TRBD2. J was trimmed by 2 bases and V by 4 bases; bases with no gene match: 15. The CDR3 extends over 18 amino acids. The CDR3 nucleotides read TGTGCCAGCAGTTCCCTCTGTTTAGCGGGAGTTTCGACCTACGAGCAGTACGTC. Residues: CASSSLCLAGVSTYEQYV.

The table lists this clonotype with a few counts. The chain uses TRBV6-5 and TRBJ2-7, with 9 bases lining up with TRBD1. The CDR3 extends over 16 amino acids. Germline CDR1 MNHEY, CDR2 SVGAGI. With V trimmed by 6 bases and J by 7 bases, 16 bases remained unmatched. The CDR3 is CASSLEPGQGFVEQYF. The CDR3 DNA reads TGTGCCAGCAGCCTGGAGCCGGGACAGGGCTTTGTGGAGCAGTACTTC.

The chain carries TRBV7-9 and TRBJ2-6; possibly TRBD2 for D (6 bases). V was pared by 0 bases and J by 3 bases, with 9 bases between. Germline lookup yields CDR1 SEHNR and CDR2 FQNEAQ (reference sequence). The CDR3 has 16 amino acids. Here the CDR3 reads CASSLAGGRGANVLTF. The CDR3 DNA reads TGTGCCAGCAGCTTAGCAGGAGGGCGTGGGGCCAACGTCCTGACTTTC.

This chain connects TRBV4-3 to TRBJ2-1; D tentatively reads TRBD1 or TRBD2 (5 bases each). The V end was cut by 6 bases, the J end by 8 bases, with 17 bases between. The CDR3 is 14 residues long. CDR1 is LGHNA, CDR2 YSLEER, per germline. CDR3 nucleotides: TGCGCCAGCAGGCCCGCCCACGGGGACGATGAGCAGTTCTTC. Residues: CASRPAHGDDEQFF.

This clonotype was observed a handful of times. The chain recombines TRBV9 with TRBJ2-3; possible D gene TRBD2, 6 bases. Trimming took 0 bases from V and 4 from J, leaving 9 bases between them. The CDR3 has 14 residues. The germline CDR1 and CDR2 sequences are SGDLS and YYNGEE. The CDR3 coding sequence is TGTGCCAGCAGCGTAGGCGGGGTTGCAGATACGCAGTATTTT. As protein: CASSVGGVADTQYF.

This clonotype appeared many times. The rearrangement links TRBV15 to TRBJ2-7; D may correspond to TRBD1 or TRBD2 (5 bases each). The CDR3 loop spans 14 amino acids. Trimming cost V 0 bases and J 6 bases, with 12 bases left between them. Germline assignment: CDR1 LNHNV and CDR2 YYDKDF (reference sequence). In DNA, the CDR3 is TGTGCCACCAGCAGAGATCGAGGGGCAAGCGAGCAGTACGTC. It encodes CATSRDRGASEQYV.

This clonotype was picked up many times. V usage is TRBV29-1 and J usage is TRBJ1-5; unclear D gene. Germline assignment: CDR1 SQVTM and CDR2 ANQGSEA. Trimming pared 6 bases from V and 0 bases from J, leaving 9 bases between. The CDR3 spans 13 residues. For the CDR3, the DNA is TGCAGCGTCAGACTGGATAGCAATCAGCCCCAGCATTTT. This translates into CSVRLDSNQPQHF.

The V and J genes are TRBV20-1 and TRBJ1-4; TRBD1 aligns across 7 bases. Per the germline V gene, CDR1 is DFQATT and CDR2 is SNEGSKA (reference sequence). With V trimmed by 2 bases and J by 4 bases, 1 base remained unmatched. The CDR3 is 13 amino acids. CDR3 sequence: CSARQGGNEKLFF. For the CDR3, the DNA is TGCAGTGCTAGACAGGGGGGTAATGAAAAACTGTTTTTT.

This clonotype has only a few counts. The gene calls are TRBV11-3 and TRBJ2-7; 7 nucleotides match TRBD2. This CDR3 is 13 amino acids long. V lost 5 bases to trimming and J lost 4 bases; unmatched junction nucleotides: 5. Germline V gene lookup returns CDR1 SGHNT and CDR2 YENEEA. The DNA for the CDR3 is TGTGCCAGCAGCGCCAGACTAGCTTACGAGCAGTACGTC. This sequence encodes CASSARLAYEQYV.